Listed here is a single T cell receptor beta chain. The data belong to a study of blood T cells in healthy people across ages. Looking at the study overall: Per two T cells, about one barcoded beta molecule was captured through template switching.

V shed 6 bases, J shed 10 bases, and the junction held 7 bases outside the gene matches. The CDR3 spans 14 residues. Germline V gene sequence: CDR1 MNHNY, CDR2 SVGAGI (reference sequence). A second 7 to 11 cycle PCR used barcoded and J-beta primers. Via MiXCR, TCRdb re-called the 5' RACE reads, giving one row per CDR3 protein. The sample has just under 900,000 distinct CDR3 sequences, 25% to 35% seen once. The receptor was derived from a woman over 75 in good health. The rearrangement links TRBV6-6 to TRBJ2-1; TRBD2 agrees at 12 bases. Source material: blood. For the CDR3, the DNA is TGTGCCAGCAGACTGACTAGCGGGGGCTACGAGCAGTTCTTC. This gives the protein CASRLTSGGYEQFF.